The rows below give T cell receptor beta chains drawn from one sample of a study of T cell changes during pregnancy in multiple sclerosis. Assay used: immunoSEQ multiplex PCR; TCRdb lists only in-frame clones, some missing. Counted here are approximately 60,000 clones, roughly 90% occurring once; the ten biggest clones make up less than 2.5%. Sequences were derived from peripheral blood, sampled in the first trimester of pregnancy. Receptors originate from a female donor with multiple sclerosis, enrolled in a pregnancy study. CDR3s include the opening cysteine and the closing phenylalanine or tryptophan. A D gene is named only where the DNA matches it firmly. Rows may omit the clone size; those that give it use once, few, many or a size class.

v_gene	d_gene	j_gene	abundance	CDR3nt	CDR3aa
TRBV19	TRBD2	TRBJ2-3	NA	TGTGCCAGTAGTAGGGGGACTAGCGGGACGGGCACAGATACGCAGTATTTT	CASSRGTSGTGTDTQYF
TRBV11-3	TRBD2	TRBJ2-1	once	TGTGCCAGCAGCCAACGGGGGAGCGGGGTGAGGAATGAGCAGTTCTTC	CASSQRGSGVRNEQFF
TRBV19	NA	TRBJ1-1	NA	TGTGCCAGTAGTCCCAGGGGTCTGGCCACTGAAGCTTTCTTT	CASSPRGLATEAFF
TRBV2	NA	TRBJ2-2	NA	TGTGCCAGCAGTGCTGTGACAGCCAAGACCGGGGAGCTGTTTTTT	CASSAVTAKTGELFF
TRBV14	NA	TRBJ2-3	NA	TGTGCCAGCAGCCAAGCGCGAGATACGCAGTATTTT	CASSQARDTQYF
TRBV9	TRBD2	TRBJ2-1	NA	TGTGCCAGCAGCGGGAGGACTAGCGGGCACAATGAGCAGTTCTTC	CASSGRTSGHNEQFF
TRBV19	NA	TRBJ1-2	NA	TGTGCCAGTAGTATCACGGTTTGGTACGGCTACACCTTC	CASSITVWYGYTF
TRBV18	TRBD2	TRBJ2-1	NA	TGTGCCAGCCGGGGGGGTGATGAGCAGTTCTTC	CASRGGDEQFF
TRBV2	TRBD2	TRBJ2-1	NA	TGTGCCAGCAGTGAATGGGGACTAGCGGGAGGCGGTGAGCAGTTCTTC	CASSEWGLAGGGEQFF
TRBV2	TRBD1	TRBJ1-1	NA	TGTGCCAGCAGTGAAGGTCGGGACAGGGGAGACATGAACACTGAAGCTTTCTTT	CASSEGRDRGDMNTEAFF
TRBV11-1	NA	TRBJ2-4	NA	TGTGCCAGCAGCTACCACAGGGTAGAAAACATTCAGTACTTC	CASSYHRVENIQYF
TRBV5-1	TRBD2	TRBJ2-2	once	TGCGCCAGCAGCTGGACTAGCGGGAGCCCGACAGGAGGGGAGCTGTTTTTT	CASSWTSGSPTGGELFF
TRBV19	NA	TRBJ2-3	NA	TGTGCCACCCTCCCTAGAGGCAGCACAGATACGCAGTATTTT	CATLPRGSTDTQYF
TRBV5-1	TRBD1	TRBJ2-5	NA	TGCGCCAGCAGCACACGACAGGGGTGGGGAGAGGGAGAGACCCAGTACTTC	CASSTRQGWGEGETQYF
TRBV9	NA	TRBJ2-7	NA	TGTGCCAGCAGCAAGGGGGGCGGGAGCTACGAGCAGTACTTC	CASSKGGGSYEQYF
TRBV6-4	TRBD2	TRBJ2-1	NA	TGTGCCAGCAGTTCGATCCATTCGGGCGGGAGGGCTGGTGAGCAGTTCTTC	CASSSIHSGGRAGEQFF
TRBV6-1	NA	TRBJ1-5	NA	TGTGCCAGCACCTCCTGGGAGGGACAGCCCCAGCATTTT	CASTSWEGQPQHF
TRBV25-1	TRBD2	TRBJ2-1	NA	TGTGCCAGCAGTGAAGAAGGACTAGCGGGCTCCTACAATGAGCAGTTCTTC	CASSEEGLAGSYNEQFF
TRBV7-9	NA	TRBJ2-1	NA	TGTGCCAGCAGCACTAGTGTTCGGGATGAGCAGTTCTTC	CASSTSVRDEQFF
TRBV28	NA	TRBJ1-1	NA	TGTGCCAGCAGCCTTATCACTGAAGCTTTCTTT	CASSLITEAFF
TRBV4-1	TRBD1	TRBJ1-6	once	TGCGCCAGCAGCCAGCAGGGACAGCCAGATAATTCACCCCTCCACTTT	CASSQQGQPDNSPLHF
TRBV30	TRBD1	TRBJ2-7	NA	TGTGCCTGGAGTGCCTTGCCGACAGGGAGCTCCTACGAGCAGTACTTC	CAWSALPTGSSYEQYF
TRBV9	TRBD2	TRBJ2-2	NA	TGTGCCAGCAGCGTAAATCGGGGGGCGAACACCGGGGAGCTGTTTTTT	CASSVNRGANTGELFF
TRBV14	NA	TRBJ1-2	NA	TGTGCCAGCAGCCAGAAGAGACAGATACTCGGGGGCTACACCTTC	CASSQKRQILGGYTF
TRBV6-5	NA	TRBJ2-5	NA	TGTGCCAGCAGTTACTCGTTCAGGGAAATCCAAGAGACCCAGTACTTC	CASSYSFREIQETQYF
TRBV5-6	NA	TRBJ2-5	NA	TGTGCCACGCGGACTCCGGGGGTAGAGACCCAGTACTTC	CATRTPGVETQYF
TRBV10-1	NA	TRBJ1-4	NA	TGCGCCAGCACCAACGTCGGGCAGGGAACTGAAAAACTGTTTTTT	CASTNVGQGTEKLFF
TRBV27	NA	TRBJ1-2	few	TGTGCCAGCGGCAAGACAGTGAACTATGGCTACACCTTC	CASGKTVNYGYTF
TRBV10-3	NA	TRBJ2-6	NA	TGTGCCATCAGTGTTCAATCTGGGGCCAACGTCCTGACTTTC	CAISVQSGANVLTF
TRBV6-5	NA	TRBJ1-3	NA	TGTGCCAGCAGTTACTCGCCAGACTCTGGAAACACCATATATTTT	CASSYSPDSGNTIYF
TRBV2	TRBD2	TRBJ2-7	NA	TGTGCCAGCAGGGTCCCGGGACTAGCGGGAACCTACGAGCAGTACTTC	CASRVPGLAGTYEQYF
TRBV18	TRBD2	TRBJ2-5	NA	TGTGCCAGCTTACCCGGTGGGCGCGGGGGTCAAGAGACCCAGTACTTC	CASLPGGRGGQETQYF
TRBV28	TRBD2	TRBJ2-7	NA	TGTGCCAGCAGTACTAGCGGGAGTAGGTACGAGCAGTACTTC	CASSTSGSRYEQYF
TRBV9	TRBD1	TRBJ2-6	NA	TGTGCCAGCAGCGCACGGGACAGGGAGGTTTCTGGGGTCTCTGGGGCCAACGTCCTGACTTTC	CASSARDREVSGVSGANVLTF
TRBV29-1	TRBD1	TRBJ2-5	NA	TGCAGCGTTCGACAGGGGGCAGGGGAGACCCAGTACTTC	CSVRQGAGETQYF
TRBV7-9	NA	TRBJ2-3	NA	TGTGCCAGCAGCTTTGAAGGACTGTTCAGGAAGGAGACAGATACGCAGTATTTT	CASSFEGLFRKETDTQYF
TRBV19	TRBD1	TRBJ2-1	NA	TGTGCCAGTGAAGGACAGGGCCCACCCCATGAGCAGTTCTTC	CASEGQGPPHEQFF
TRBV30	TRBD2	TRBJ2-5	NA	TGTGCCTGGAGTGTGAGCGGGGGTGGTGGGACCCAGTACTTC	CAWSVSGGGGTQYF
TRBV7-2	NA	TRBJ2-1	NA	TGTGCCAGCAGCTTGGGGACCCTTCGGGGGTCCTACAATGAGCAGTTCTTC	CASSLGTLRGSYNEQFF
TRBV5-5	TRBD2	TRBJ2-5	NA	TGTGCCAGCAGCTTGGGGAGGACTAGCGGGGGGCAAGAGACCCAGTACTTC	CASSLGRTSGGQETQYF
TRBV5-1	TRBD2	TRBJ2-3	NA	TGCGCCAGCAGCAAGACTAGCGGTAGCACAGATACGCAGTATTTT	CASSKTSGSTDTQYF
TRBV2	NA	TRBJ1-5	NA	TGTGCCAGCAGCGAGGGTTATCGCAATCAGCCCCAGCATTTT	CASSEGYRNQPQHF
TRBV27	NA	TRBJ1-2	NA	TGTGCCAGCAGTCCGCGACCCTCCGGGGATGGCTACACCTTC	CASSPRPSGDGYTF
TRBV5-4	NA	TRBJ2-7	NA	TGTGCCAGCAGCACTGACTACTACGAGCAGTACTTC	CASSTDYYEQYF
TRBV5-6	NA	TRBJ2-7	NA	TGTGCCAGCAGCTTGGCCCCGCTCGAGGGGGACCACGAGCAGTACTTC	CASSLAPLEGDHEQYF
TRBV2	TRBD1	TRBJ1-2	NA	TGTGCCAGCACCTTGGACAGGCTCTACGGCTACACCTTC	CASTLDRLYGYTF
TRBV28	NA	TRBJ1-4	once	TGTGCCAGCAGTTTGCCAGGCGCCGCAACTAATGAAAAACTGTTTTTT	CASSLPGAATNEKLFF
TRBV6-1	TRBD2	TRBJ2-1	NA	TGTGCCAGCAGGCTTCTAGCGGGACCCTACAATGAGCAGTTCTTC	CASRLLAGPYNEQFF
TRBV9	TRBD2	TRBJ2-7	NA	TGTGCCAGCAGCCCGGGGACTAGCGGGAGGGCCGGAAGATACGAGCAGTACTTC	CASSPGTSGRAGRYEQYF